Listed below are T cell receptor beta chains from one sample, sequenced in a study of Ad26.COV2.S vaccination and SARS-CoV-2 variants. Assay used: immunoSEQ multiplex PCR; TCRdb lists only in-frame clones, some missing. The sample shows about 350,000 clones, 80% to 90% of them seen only once. The material was peripheral blood, obtained in a trial of Ad26.COV2.S vaccine versus placebo. The receptors come from a person aged 18-65 years who received the Ad26.COV2.S COVID-19 vaccine or a placebo. The CDR3 runs from the conserved cysteine through the conserved F or W. D genes are given only for firm matches. Not all rows give a size; the values are once, few, many and, for expanded clones, a class.

TRBJ2-7	NA	TRBV15	NA	TGTGCCACCAGCAGAGATCGGGCAGTAACCTACGAGCAGTACTTC	CATSRDRAVTYEQYF
TRBJ1-2	NA	TRBV15	NA	TGTGCCACCAGCAAAGGCTCAACACAGTGGGGGGTTGGCTACACCTTC	CATSKGSTQWGVGYTF
TRBJ2-7	NA	TRBV3-1/TRBV3-2	NA	TGTGCCAGCAGCCAAGATACGGGGGCCTACGAGCAGTACTTC	CASSQDTGAYEQYF
TRBJ2-3	NA	TRBV3-1/TRBV3-2	NA	TGTGCCAGCAGCCAAGATCCCACCACAGATACGCAGTATTTT	CASSQDPTTDTQYF
TRBJ2-1	NA	TRBV5-4	NA	TGTGCCAGCAGCCTCCTAGGCAATGAGCAGTTCTTC	CASSLLGNEQFF
TRBJ1-5	NA	TRBV28	NA	TGTGCCAGCAGTCCCAACGACAGGATCGTAAGCAATCAGCCCCAGCATTTT	CASSPNDRIVSNQPQHF
TRBJ1-6	NA	TRBV27	few	TGTGCCAGCAAGGTCGATTTCTATTCACCCCTCCACTTT	CASKVDFYSPLHF
TRBJ1-1	NA	TRBV6-2/TRBV6-3	NA	TGTGCCAGCAGCCCCCAACGGACGATGAACACTGAAGCTTTCTTT	CASSPQRTMNTEAFF
TRBJ2-7	TRBD1	TRBV27	NA	TGTGCCAGCAGTCGTGACAGGGGGCGCATTCGCGAGCAGTACTTC	CASSRDRGRIREQYF
TRBJ1-1	NA	TRBV5-6	NA	TGTGCCAGCAGCTTCAGGGGCGGGAACACTGAAGCTTTCTTT	CASSFRGGNTEAFF
TRBJ2-3	NA	TRBV15	NA	TGTGCCACCAGCAGAGAATTAGGGAATCCAGATACGCAGTATTTT	CATSRELGNPDTQYF
TRBJ2-5	TRBD2	TRBV5-1	NA	TGCGCCAGCAGCTTATTGGGGACTAGACACGAGACCCAGTACTTC	CASSLLGTRHETQYF
TRBJ2-3	TRBD2	TRBV5-4	NA	TGTGCCAGCAGCTTGGGGCTAGCGGGAGGGCAAGGAGATACGCAGTATTTT	CASSLGLAGGQGDTQYF
TRBJ2-1	NA	TRBV7-9	once	TGTGCCAGCAGCTCCGTTCTTCGACCAAGCTCCTACAATGAGCAGTTCTTC	CASSSVLRPSSYNEQFF
TRBJ2-1	NA	TRBV4-2	NA	TGTGCCAGCAGCCTTGAGAGGACGAACAATGAGCAGTTCTTC	CASSLERTNNEQFF
TRBJ1-5	NA	TRBV4-2	few	TGTGCCAGCAGCCAAGATAGGCGGTCTGATCAGCCCCAGCATTTT	CASSQDRRSDQPQHF
TRBJ2-7	TRBD1	TRBV5-1	NA	TGCGCCAGCAGCTTGGAGGGACAGGGGGTCAACGAGCAGTACTTC	CASSLEGQGVNEQYF
TRBJ2-7	TRBD1	TRBV29-1	NA	TGCAGCGTTGAAACCGGGACAGCGACCTACGAGCAGTACTTC	CSVETGTATYEQYF
TRBJ1-1	NA	TRBV7-9	NA	TGTGCCAGCAGCCTTGGGGGAGGGGGACTGAACACTGAAGCTTTCTTT	CASSLGGGGLNTEAFF
TRBJ2-7	TRBD2	TRBV19	NA	TGTGCCAGTAGTCGGCCTAGCGGGAGCTCCTACGAGCAGTACTTC	CASSRPSGSSYEQYF
TRBJ1-6	NA	TRBV15	NA	TGTGCCACCAGCAAATACGTGACGGATTACCATAATTCACCCCTCCACTTT	CATSKYVTDYHNSPLHF
TRBJ1-1	NA	TRBV7-9	NA	TGTGCCAGCAGCTTAGAAGACACTGAAGCTTTCTTT	CASSLEDTEAFF
TRBJ2-5	NA	TRBV7-2	NA	TGTGCCAGCAGCTTAGACGCTAGTCAAGAGACCCAGTACTTC	CASSLDASQETQYF
TRBJ2-2	NA	TRBV12-3/TRBV12-4	NA	TGTGCCAGCACAGAACACGGGGAGCTGTTTTTT	CASTEHGELFF
TRBJ2-2	TRBD2	TRBV5-5	NA	TGTGCCAGCAGCTCCATAGCGGGATATGGGACCGGGGAGCTGTTTTTT	CASSSIAGYGTGELFF
TRBJ2-1	NA	TRBV13	NA	TGTGCCAGCAGCTTAGGAGTGCTCGACACCGGGAGTAACAATGAGCAGTTCTTC	CASSLGVLDTGSNNEQFF
TRBJ1-1	NA	TRBV10-3	few	TGTGCCATCAGGGAACCAGGGTTGGGAGCTTTCTTT	CAIREPGLGAFF
TRBJ1-4	NA	TRBV7-9	many	TGTGCCAGCAGTCATGGAGGATCAAATGAAAAACTGTTTTTT	CASSHGGSNEKLFF
TRBJ2-1	NA	TRBV6-2/TRBV6-3	NA	TGTGCCAGCAGTTACATAAACCTAGCGACGGAGCAGTTCTTC	CASSYINLATEQFF
TRBJ2-1	TRBD2	TRBV6-5	NA	TGTGCCAGCAGTTACGAAGGGACTAGGTCCTACAATGAGCAGTTCTTC	CASSYEGTRSYNEQFF
TRBJ2-7	TRBD1	TRBV10-3	NA	TGTGCCATCAGTGGAGGGACAGGGTGGTACGAGCAGTACTTC	CAISGGTGWYEQYF
TRBJ1-6	NA	TRBV15	NA	TGTGCCACCAGCAGAGTTACAGGGAGTAATTCACCCCTCCACTTT	CATSRVTGSNSPLHF
TRBJ1-4	NA	TRBV4-2	NA	TGTGCCAGCAGCCAAGTAGTCAGCAGCGCAACTAATGAAAAACTGTTTTTT	CASSQVVSSATNEKLFF
TRBJ1-1	TRBD1	TRBV19	NA	TGTGCCAGTAGTGCCACCGGGACAGGGGTAGCTGAAGCTTTCTTT	CASSATGTGVAEAFF
TRBJ2-3	NA	TRBV24-1	NA	TGTGCCACCTCAAGTGGGTTCGGCACAGATACGCAGTATTTT	CATSSGFGTDTQYF
TRBJ2-2	TRBD1	TRBV3-1/TRBV3-2	NA	TGTGCCAGCCTAGGGAGACAGGGAGTTAGCACCGGGGAGCTGTTTTTT	CASLGRQGVSTGELFF
TRBJ2-3	NA	TRBV10-1	NA	TGCGCCAGCAGTGAGTCGTCAGCAGGGAGTCGGACAGATACGCAGTATTTT	CASSESSAGSRTDTQYF
TRBJ1-4	TRBD1	TRBV24-1	NA	TGTGCCACGTTACAGGGGCCAACTAATGAAAAACTGTTTTTT	CATLQGPTNEKLFF
TRBJ1-4	NA	TRBV2	NA	TGTGCCAGCAGGATGGTCACAACTAATGAAAAACTGTTTTTT	CASRMVTTNEKLFF
TRBJ2-1	TRBD1	TRBV2	few	TGTGCCAGCAAGGCGGGACAGGGGATCTACAATGAGCAGTTCTTC	CASKAGQGIYNEQFF
TRBJ1-1	NA	TRBV7-9	once	TGTGCCAGCAGCTTAGTGGGAGGGTGGACTGAAGCTTTCTTT	CASSLVGGWTEAFF
TRBJ2-7	NA	TRBV27	NA	TGTGCCAGCAGTTTGGACGGAAACAGGGTCCACGAGCAGTACTTC	CASSLDGNRVHEQYF
TRBJ1-5	NA	TRBV6-5	NA	TGTGCCAGCAGCCCCGCCGGGGGGGCGAGTCAGCCCCAGCATTTT	CASSPAGGASQPQHF
TRBJ2-1	NA	TRBV27	NA	TGTGCCAGCAGTTTAGAGAGTGGCGGACCCTTCACCTACAATGAGCAGTTCTTC	CASSLESGGPFTYNEQFF
TRBJ2-7	NA	TRBV2	once	TGTGCCAGCAGTCTGTCAGATCGCGAGCAGTACTTC	CASSLSDREQYF
TRBJ1-5	TRBD1	TRBV19	few	TGTGCCAGTAGTACGGACAGGGAGAGCAATCAGCCCCAGCATTTT	CASSTDRESNQPQHF
TRBJ2-7	NA	TRBV10-3	NA	TGTGCCATCAGTGCCCCGACAAAGACCTACGAGCAGTACTTC	CAISAPTKTYEQYF